This T cell receptor (beta chain) was captured in a study of T cells in Graves' hyperthyroidism and ophthalmopathy. CDR1 and CDR2 (germline): LNHDA, SQIVND (reference sequence). V lost 5 bases to trimming and J lost 2 bases; unmatched junction nucleotides: 6. This CDR3 has 16 amino acids. The CDR3 regions of TCR beta were amplified from RNA transcripts. The HTBI primer set served for first-round RT-PCR of the TCR CDR3. TCRdb called the multiplex PCR reads again in MiXCR, with one record for every CDR3 protein. The table has under 800,000 distinct CDR3 sequences, less than 15% seen once. Comment on this clonotype: What it binds is not known.

General study points: Blood also carried most thyroid clonotypes expanded above 0.001.

The chain uses TRBV19 and TRBJ2-6, with 7 bases aligning to TRBD1. The sequenced sample was blood. This clonotype was sampled from a woman in her late teens or twenties with Graves' hyperthyroidism. This CDR3 is CASSDDRAPGANVLTF. Written as DNA, the CDR3 is TGTGCCAGTAGTGACGACAGGGCCCCTGGGGCCAACGTCCTGACTTTC.